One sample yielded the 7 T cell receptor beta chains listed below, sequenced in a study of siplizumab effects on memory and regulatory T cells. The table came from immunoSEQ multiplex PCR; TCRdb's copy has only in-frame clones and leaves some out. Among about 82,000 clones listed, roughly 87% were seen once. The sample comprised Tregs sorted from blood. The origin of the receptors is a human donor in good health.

CDR3 in amino acids: CASSSGQYTEAFF. As DNA, the CDR3 is TGTGCCAGCTCATCGGGACAATACACTGAAGCTTTCTTT. V is TRBV18 and J is TRBJ1-1; D possibly corresponds to TRBD1 (6 bases). CDR3 length: 13 residues. Germline CDR1 is KGHSH and CDR2 is LQKENI. V lost 5 bases, J lost 3 bases, and 10 bases lay in between.

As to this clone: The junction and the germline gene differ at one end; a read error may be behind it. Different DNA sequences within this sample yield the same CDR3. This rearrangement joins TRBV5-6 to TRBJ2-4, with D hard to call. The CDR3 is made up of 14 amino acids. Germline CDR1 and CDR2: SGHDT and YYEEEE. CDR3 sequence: CASSLLYTKNIQYF. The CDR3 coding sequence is TGTGCCAGTAGCTTGCTATACACCAAAAACATTCAGTACTTC.

The CDR3 DNA follows: TGTGCCAGCAGCTCGTATGGGGGGACACTAGGTACGAAACAGTACTTC. Protein sequence: CASSSYGGTLGTKQYF. The chain combines TRBV13 with TRBJ2-7; the D gene could be TRBD1 or TRBD2 (6 bases each). Germline V gene data show CDR1 as PRHDT and CDR2 as FYEKMQ (reference sequence). Trimming took 4 bases from V and 10 from J, leaving 26 bases between them. The length of the CDR3 is 16 residues.

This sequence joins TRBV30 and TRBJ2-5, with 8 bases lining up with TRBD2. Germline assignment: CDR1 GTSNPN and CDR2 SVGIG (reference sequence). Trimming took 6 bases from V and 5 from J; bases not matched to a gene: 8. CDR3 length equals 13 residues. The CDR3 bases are TGTGCCTGCCAAGCGGGGGCTGGGGAGACCCAGTACTTC. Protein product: CACQAGAGETQYF.

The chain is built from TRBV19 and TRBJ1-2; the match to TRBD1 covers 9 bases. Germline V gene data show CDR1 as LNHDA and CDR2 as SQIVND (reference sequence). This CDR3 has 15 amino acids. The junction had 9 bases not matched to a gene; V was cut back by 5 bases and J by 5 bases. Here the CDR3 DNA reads TGTGCCAGTAGTGAACGACAGGGGGTGTCTTATGGCTACACCTTC. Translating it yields CASSERQGVSYGYTF.

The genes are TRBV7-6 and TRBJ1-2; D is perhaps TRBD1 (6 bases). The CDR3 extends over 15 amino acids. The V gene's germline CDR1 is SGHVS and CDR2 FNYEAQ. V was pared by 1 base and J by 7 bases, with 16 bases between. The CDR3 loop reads CASSLGSQGSSGYTF. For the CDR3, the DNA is TGTGCCAGCAGCTTAGGGTCGCAGGGGTCGAGTGGCTACACCTTC.

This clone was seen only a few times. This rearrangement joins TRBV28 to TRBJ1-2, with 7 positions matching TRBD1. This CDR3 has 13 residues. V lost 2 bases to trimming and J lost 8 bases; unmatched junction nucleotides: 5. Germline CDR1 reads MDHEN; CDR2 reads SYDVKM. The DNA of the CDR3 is TGTGCCAGCAGTTTAAACAGGGGCTACGGCTACACCTTC. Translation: CASSLNRGYGYTF.